This T cell receptor beta chain was identified in a study of PD-1 blockade in classical Hodgkin lymphoma. Study conclusions and caveats: At C4D1, TCR diversity had climbed significantly for CD4+ cells, though not for CD8+ cells.

Sequenced by immunoSEQ multiplex PCR; TCRdb stores in-frame clones only, minus some. The table records several thousand clones, approximately 80% of them present only once. This CDR3 region has 15 residues. Germline V gene sequence: CDR1 PRHDT, CDR2 FYEKMQ (reference sequence). V was pared by 5 bases and J by 2 bases, with 16 bases between. Relapses following autologous stem cell transplantation were seen in all patients, with brentuximab vedotin exposure varying. Investigators isolated CD4+ T cells from thawed PBMCs through magnetic negative selection. Note on this clone: Antigen unknown.

The TCR was taken from a human donor with classical Hodgkin lymphoma. J is TRBJ2-7 and V is TRBV13, with D perhaps TRBD1 (5 bases). The source material was CD4+ T cells from blood, sampled at baseline. The DNA for the CDR3 is TGTGCCAGCAGCCCCGGACACAACGATCCCTACGAGCAGTACTTC. It specifies CASSPGHNDPYEQYF. Using reference TRBV13 and TRBJ2-7 for the parts outside the CDR3, the full variable domain is AAGVIQSPRHLIKEKRETATLKCYPIPRHDTVYWYQQGPGQDPQFLISFYEKMQSDKGSIPDRFSAQQFSDYHSELNMSSLELGDSALYFCASSPGHNDPYEQYFGPGTRLTVT.